The 21 T cell receptor beta chains in this list originate from one sample, sequenced in a study of PD-1 blockade in classical Hodgkin lymphoma. Assay: immunoSEQ multiplex PCR; the TCRdb copy retains only in-frame clones and omits some. This sample carries under 30,000 clones, approximately 80% of them seen once, and the ten largest clones take about 2.4%. All patients relapsed after autologous stem cell transplantation, and brentuximab vedotin exposure varied. Negative magnetic selection isolated CD4+ T cells from thawed PBMCs. Specimen: CD4+ T cells from blood, collected at baseline. All receptors derive from a human donor with classical Hodgkin lymphoma.

The CDR3 is CASSQESDTQYF. The DNA of the CDR3 is TGCGCCAGCAGCCAAGAATCAGATACGCAGTATTTT. V and J are TRBV4-1 and TRBJ2-3; D unresolved. CDR3 length: 12 residues. The germline V and J ends were trimmed by 0 bases and 4 bases, with 2 bases remaining between them. Germline-derived CDR1 and CDR2 are MGHRA and YSYEKL.

The chain has TRBV5-6 and TRBJ1-3; tentatively, D is TRBD1 (6 bases). The CDR3 is 16 amino acids. Trimming stripped 2 bases from V and 2 bases from J, with 14 bases between. CDR1 and CDR2 from the germline V gene are SGHDT and YYEEEE. The CDR3 reads CASSFLGGLTGNTIYF. The CDR3 DNA is TGTGCCAGCAGCTTCCTCGGGGGGCTAACTGGAAACACCATATATTTT.

This clone was detected only a few times. The chain employs TRBV27 and TRBJ2-7; D not certain. The CDR3 sequence is 13 residues long. Germline assignment: CDR1 MNHEY and CDR2 SMNVEV (reference sequence). The V end was cut by 1 base, the J end by 6 bases, with 10 bases between. The CDR3: CASSLFRYGEQYF. The CDR3 DNA reads as TGTGCCAGCAGTTTATTCAGGTACGGCGAGCAGTACTTC.

This clone appeared a few times. The chain is built from TRBV5-1 and TRBJ1-6, with D perhaps TRBD1 (5 bases). CDR3 size: 13 residues. Trimming removed 2 bases from V and 8 bases from J, with 8 bases in between. Germline CDR1 reads SGHRS; CDR2 reads YFSETQ. The CDR3 spells CASSFSGDSPLHF. CDR3 in DNA: TGCGCCAGCAGCTTCTCGGGGGATTCACCCCTCCACTTT.

The chain employs TRBV6-5 and TRBJ2-3, with D possibly TRBD2 on 5 matching bases. Germline V CDR1 and CDR2: MNHEY, SVGAGI. The CDR3 length is 13 residues. The V and J ends lost 7 bases and 1 base respectively, with 9 bases between them. CDR3 sequence (DNA): TGTGCCAGCAAAGCGGCGGGCACAGATACGCAGTATTTT. Translating it yields CASKAAGTDTQYF.

CDR3 region: CASSFLGGSGNTIYF. CDR3 coding DNA: TGTGCCAGCAGCTTTTTGGGGGGCTCTGGAAACACCATATATTTT. This chain connects TRBV5-6 to TRBJ1-3, with D possibly TRBD1 on 5 matching bases. The V end lost 2 bases, the J end lost 0 bases, and 9 bases lay between the germline ends. CDR1 and CDR2 from the germline V gene are SGHDT and YYEEEE. The CDR3 covers 15 residues.

The chain uses TRBV19 and TRBJ1-5; perhaps TRBD1 as D (5 bases). Germline V gives CDR1 LNHDA, CDR2 SQIVND (reference sequence). Trimming shortened V by 8 bases and J by 2 bases, and 19 bases separated the two germline ends. The CDR3 is made up of 16 amino acids. For the CDR3, the DNA is TGTGCCAGTGCCTCTCGAGGGGCTGGGGGCAATCAGCCCCAGCATTTT. It specifies CASASRGAGGNQPQHF.

The chain joins TRBV19 to TRBJ1-2; 7 bases fit TRBD1. Germline CDR1 LNHDA, CDR2 SQIVND (reference sequence). The CDR3 loop spans 15 amino acids. V was clipped by 3 bases and J by 5 bases; unmatched bases: 9. Here the CDR3 reads CASSIFDREEYGYTF. The CDR3 bases are TGTGCCAGTAGTATCTTTGACAGGGAGGAATATGGCTACACCTTC.

The chain has TRBV5-1 and TRBJ1-4, with 8 nucleotides matching TRBD1. Germline V gene sequence: CDR1 SGHRS, CDR2 YFSETQ. The CDR3 extends over 15 amino acids. Trimming cost V 3 bases and J 1 base; bases outside gene matches: 2. The CDR3 sequence: CASSSTGGTNEKLFF. In DNA form, the CDR3 reads TGCGCCAGCAGCTCAACAGGGGGAACTAATGAAAAACTGTTTTTT.

This clone counts as medium-sized. The V and J genes are TRBV5-4 and TRBJ2-2; 7 bases match TRBD1. Unmatched junction bases numbered 8, after V lost 5 bases and J lost 4 bases. Germline-derived CDR1 and CDR2 are SGHNT and YYREEE (reference sequence). The CDR3 contains 15 residues. The CDR3 nucleotides read TGTGCCAGCAGGGCCGGGACAGCCAGCACCGGGGAGCTGTTTTTT. Translated: CASRAGTASTGELFF.

This chain uses TRBV29-1 with TRBJ1-2; D gene unclear. The V and J ends lost 4 bases and 4 bases respectively, with 10 bases between them. Germline V gene lookup returns CDR1 SQVTM and CDR2 ANQGSEA. The CDR3 is 12 residues long. The CDR3 bases are TGCAGCGTTGTTCAGGAGACCTATGGCTACACCTTC. This translates into CSVVQETYGYTF.

This clone is a singleton in its sample. This chain uses TRBV15 with TRBJ2-3; D perhaps matches TRBD2 (5 bases). Germline V lookup: CDR1 LNHNV, CDR2 YYDKDF (reference sequence). V was pared by 1 base and J by 1 base, with 9 bases between. The CDR3 runs 15 residues. Here the CDR3 reads CATSRAPAGTDTQYF. The CDR3 DNA reads as TGTGCCACCAGCAGAGCCCCAGCGGGCACAGATACGCAGTATTTT.

This clone was seen more than once but under ten times. This sequence joins TRBV28 and TRBJ1-5; 7 nucleotides line up with TRBD1. The CDR3 is 18 residues long. Germline trimming cut 5 bases from V and 4 bases from J; bases unmatched to any gene: 17. Germline V gene lookup returns CDR1 MDHEN and CDR2 SYDVKM. The CDR3 nucleotides read TGTGCCAGCAGTCCTCCTCTATCGGGACAGAAAGCAAATCAGCCCCAGCATTTT. Its protein is CASSPPLSGQKANQPQHF.

J is TRBJ2-3 and V is TRBV7-2; a possible D gene is TRBD1 (7 bases). This CDR3 has 19 amino acids. The germline V and J ends were trimmed by 2 bases and 4 bases, with 25 bases remaining between them. Germline CDR1 and CDR2: SGHTA and FQGNSA. CDR3: CASSLILLIRGAGADTQYF. DNA for the CDR3: TGTGCCAGCAGCTTAATTCTCCTAATCAGGGGGGCAGGGGCAGATACGCAGTATTTT. Using reference TRBV7-2 and TRBJ2-3 for the parts outside the CDR3, the full variable domain is GAGVSQSPSNKVTEKGKDVELRCDPISGHTALYWYRQSLGQGLEFLIYFQGNSAPDKSGLPSDRFSAERTGGSVSTLTIQRTQQEDSAVYLCASSLILLIRGAGADTQYFGPGTRLTVL.

This clone was recorded only once. The rearrangement joins TRBV7-3 to TRBJ2-6; 7 bases map to TRBD1. The CDR3 runs 16 residues. Germline V gene data show CDR1 as SGHTA and CDR2 as FQGTGA. Germline trimming cut 5 bases from V and 2 bases from J; bases unmatched to any gene: 6. The CDR3 here is CASSRTQGAGANVLTF. The CDR3 DNA is TGTGCCAGCAGCCGAACCCAGGGGGCTGGGGCCAACGTCCTGACTTTC.

V is TRBV10-1 and J is TRBJ2-1; TRBD2 matches at 9 bases. Trimming took 5 bases from V and 7 from J; bases not matched to a gene: 6. From germline, CDR1 is WNHNN and CDR2 SYGVQD (reference sequence). This CDR3 is built from 14 residues. CDR3 nucleotide sequence: TGCGCCAGCAGTTGGTCTAGCGGGGAGAATGAGCAGTTCTTC. This sequence encodes CASSWSSGENEQFF.

J is TRBJ2-1 and V is TRBV9; TRBD1 matches at 9 bases. The germline V gene has CDR1 SGDLS and CDR2 YYNGEE. The CDR3 runs to 16 residues. The V gene end was trimmed by 3 bases and the J gene end by 7 bases; junction bases not matched to a gene: 11. The CDR3 sequence: CASSAPGTGTLNEQFF. The DNA of the CDR3 is TGTGCCAGCAGCGCCCCCGGGACAGGGACTTTGAATGAGCAGTTCTTC.

The chain joins TRBV9 to TRBJ1-2, with D maybe TRBD1 (5 bases). V lost 4 bases to trimming and J lost 4 bases, with 11 bases between them. The CDR3 spans 13 residues. CDR1 SGDLS and CDR2 YYNGEE come from the germline V gene. The CDR3 loop is CASSSGLGYGYTF. Here the CDR3 DNA reads TGTGCCAGCAGCTCGGGACTGGGCTATGGCTACACCTTC. Full variable domain (rest looked up from reference TRBV9 and TRBJ1-2): DSGVTQTPKHLITATGQRVTLRCSPRSGDLSVYWYQQSLDQGLQFLIQYYNGEERAKGNILERFSAQQFPDLHSELNLSSLELGDSALYFCASSSGLGYGYTFGSGTRLTVV.

V is TRBV28 and J is TRBJ2-4, with 9 bases aligning to TRBD2. V shed 5 bases, J shed 1 base, and the junction held 9 bases outside the gene matches. This CDR3 comprises 17 residues. Germline-derived CDR1 and CDR2 are MDHEN and SYDVKM. Written as DNA, the CDR3 is TGTGCCAGCAGTCCCACGCGGGGGGGGAGTGCCAAAAACATTCAGTACTTC. It is translated as CASSPTRGGSAKNIQYF.

CDR3 in amino acids: CASRAGLRGNTEAFF. The CDR3 DNA reads as TGTGCCAGCAGGGCCGGACTTCGGGGGAACACTGAAGCTTTCTTT. This rearrangement joins TRBV6-5 to TRBJ1-1; D is unresolved. Germline CDR1 MNHEY, CDR2 SVGAGI. Trimming removed 6 bases from V and 1 base from J, with 15 bases in between. The CDR3 is made up of 15 amino acids.

The chain employs TRBV10-3 and TRBJ1-2; 9 bases are shared with TRBD1. The germline V gene has CDR1 ENHRY and CDR2 SYGVKD. Trimming removed 2 bases from V and 7 bases from J; junction bases left unmatched: 17. The CDR3 length is 18 residues. This chain's CDR3 is CAISETRSGQGALGGYTF. CDR3 nucleotide sequence: TGTGCCATCAGTGAGACACGGTCGGGACAGGGCGCCCTCGGTGGCTACACCTTC.